These T cell receptor beta chains were read from a single sample in a study of blood T cell repertoires in COVID-19. Profiled with immunoSEQ multiplex PCR; TCRdb holds only in-frame clones, not every one. The repertoire holds approximately 280,000 clones, with approximately 86% as singletons. The sample consisted of peripheral blood. Receptor source: a woman aged 25 to 39 who had recovered from COVID-19. The CDR3 runs from the conserved cysteine through the conserved F or W. The order of the fields is CDR3 length, V gene, D gene, J gene, clone size, CDR3 DNA, CDR3 protein. D genes are given only for firm matches. Clone size, where shown, is once, few, many, or a class for clones that have expanded.

13	TRBV6-5	TRBD1	TRBJ2-5	-	TGTGCCAGCAGTTCAAGGGGGCCGGAGACCCAGTACTTC	CASSSRGPETQYF
13	TRBV28	-	TRBJ2-7	-	TGTGCCAGCACCCAAGGCGGATCCTACGAGCAGTACTTC	CASTQGGSYEQYF
13	TRBV30	-	TRBJ1-4	-	TGTGCCTGGAGGTTGGGGGCAGGGGAAAAACTGTTTTTT	CAWRLGAGEKLFF
15	TRBV7-2	TRBD2	TRBJ2-7	-	TGTGCCAGCAGCTTAATAGGGAGGGGCTCCTACGAGCAGTACTTC	CASSLIGRGSYEQYF
12	TRBV10-3	-	TRBJ1-2	-	TGTGCCATCAGCGACAGTGAATATGGCTACACCTTC	CAISDSEYGYTF
15	TRBV28	TRBD1	TRBJ1-3	-	TGTGCCAGCAGTGGGACAGGGGAAGTCGGAAACACCATATATTTT	CASSGTGEVGNTIYF
15	TRBV14	TRBD1	TRBJ2-7	-	TGTGCCAGCAGCCGCCCCGGGACAGCGTCCTACGAGCAGTACTTC	CASSRPGTASYEQYF
12	TRBV7-9	-	TRBJ2-5	few	TGTGCCAGCAGCCCCACCGGGTGGACCCAGTACTTC	CASSPTGWTQYF
14	TRBV6-6	TRBD2	TRBJ2-7	-	TGTGCCAGCAGCACCGGGACTAGCGACAACGAGCAGTACTTC	CASSTGTSDNEQYF
15	TRBV15	-	TRBJ2-7	-	TGTGCCACCAGCGCCACCCCGGGGGTGCCCTACGAGCAGTACTTC	CATSATPGVPYEQYF
18	TRBV7-8	-	TRBJ2-3	-	TGTGCCAGCAGCTCTAACGTAGGCCTAGGATCTAGCACAGATACGCAGTATTTT	CASSSNVGLGSSTDTQYF
12	TRBV2	-	TRBJ1-2	-	TGTGCCAGCAGTTCTGAGCTTTATGGCTACACCTTC	CASSSELYGYTF
15	TRBV6-5	TRBD1	TRBJ2-3	once	TGTGCCAGCAACCAACAGGGGACGGGCACAGATACGCAGTATTTT	CASNQQGTGTDTQYF
14	TRBV6-5	TRBD1	TRBJ1-5	once	TGTGCCACTTCCGGGACAGGTAGCAATCAGCCCCAGCATTTT	CATSGTGSNQPQHF
15	TRBV24-1	TRBD2	TRBJ2-1	-	TGTGCCACCAGTGACGAGCGGGAGAGGGACAATGAGCAGTTCTTC	CATSDERERDNEQFF
15	TRBV5-4	TRBD1	TRBJ2-7	-	TGTGCCAGCAGCGCACCCGGGACAGGGGGATCCGAGCAGTACTTC	CASSAPGTGGSEQYF
18	TRBV7-9	TRBD1	TRBJ2-7	-	TGTGCCAGCAGCTTTCCGGCCCCGGGACAGGGTGGGTCCTACGAGCAGTACTTC	CASSFPAPGQGGSYEQYF
12	TRBV3-1/TRBV3-2	-	TRBJ1-2	-	TGTGCCAGCAGCCTCCGGGACACTGGCTACACCTTC	CASSLRDTGYTF
13	TRBV25-1	TRBD1	TRBJ1-1	few	TGTGCCAGCGCGAGACAGGGGGCTATTGAAGCTTTCTTT	CASARQGAIEAFF
14	TRBV6-2/TRBV6-3	TRBD2	TRBJ2-7	-	TGTGCCAGCAGTTATGAGCGGGGGGCCTACGAGCAGTACTTC	CASSYERGAYEQYF
13	TRBV18	-	TRBJ2-1	-	TGTGCCAGCTCACCAGGGGGGTGGAATGAGCAGTTCTTC	CASSPGGWNEQFF
17	TRBV2	TRBD1	TRBJ2-7	-	TGTGCCAGCAGTTCCCCGTACCGGGACAGGGGGCCCCACGAGCAGTACTTC	CASSSPYRDRGPHEQYF
15	TRBV6-5	TRBD2	TRBJ2-7	-	TGTGCCAGCAGGCGCCTAGCGGATATTTCCTACGAGCAGTACTTC	CASRRLADISYEQYF
13	TRBV27	TRBD1	TRBJ2-7	-	TGTGCCAGCAGCCCAGGGACAGTCTACGAGCAGTACTTC	CASSPGTVYEQYF
16	TRBV6-2/TRBV6-3	TRBD2	TRBJ2-7	-	TGTGCCAGCAGTTACTCGACAGCTAGCGGAGATTACGAGCAGTACTTC	CASSYSTASGDYEQYF
12	TRBV19	-	TRBJ1-2	-	TGTGCCAGTCCTAGTCGAGGCGGTCACTACACCTTC	CASPSRGGHYTF
13	TRBV27	TRBD1	TRBJ1-5	-	TGTGCCAGCAGTTCCACAGGGGGTCAGCCCCAGCATTTT	CASSSTGGQPQHF
16	TRBV27	TRBD1	TRBJ2-4	-	TGTGCCAGCAGTTTCGGGACAGGGGGCACCAAAAACATTCAGTACTTC	CASSFGTGGTKNIQYF
13	TRBV6-5	-	TRBJ1-2	-	TGTGCCAGCAGGAGACAGGACAGCTATGGCTACACCTTC	CASRRQDSYGYTF
14	TRBV19	TRBD1	TRBJ2-2	-	TGTGCCAGTCGTACAGGGGGCAACACCGGGGAGCTGTTTTTT	CASRTGGNTGELFF
15	TRBV28	-	TRBJ1-1	-	TGTGCCAGCAGTTTACCGGGACTTCGGAACACTGAAGCTTTCTTT	CASSLPGLRNTEAFF
13	TRBV19	-	TRBJ2-7	-	TGTGCCAGTAGTTCAGGCCGGTCCTACGAGCAGTACTTC	CASSSGRSYEQYF
11	TRBV14	-	TRBJ1-5	few	TGTGCCAGCAGCCAAGGAGGGCCCCAGCATTTT	CASSQGGPQHF
14	TRBV6-5	TRBD2	TRBJ2-3	-	TGTGCCAGCAGGCCAACTAGCGGAGTAGATACGCAGTATTTT	CASRPTSGVDTQYF
14	TRBV2	TRBD1	TRBJ1-2	-	TGTGCCAGCAGTCCCGGGACAGGGGAATATGGCTACACCTTC	CASSPGTGEYGYTF
16	TRBV18	-	TRBJ2-3	-	TGTGCCAGCTCACCGGGGTCGGGGAGAACCACAGATACGCAGTATTTT	CASSPGSGRTTDTQYF
16	TRBV21-1	-	TRBJ1-5	-	TGTGCCAGCAGCAAAGCGGGATCACGGGGGAATCAGCCCCAGCATTTT	CASSKAGSRGNQPQHF
14	TRBV2	-	TRBJ1-1	-	TGTGCCAGCAGCGCCGTACTATCGAACACTGAAGCTTTCTTT	CASSAVLSNTEAFF
16	TRBV7-9	TRBD1	TRBJ2-5	-	TGTGCCAGCAGCTTAGGAGACAGGGGAGGCCAAGAGACCCAGTACTTC	CASSLGDRGGQETQYF
14	TRBV30	TRBD1	TRBJ1-2	-	TGTGCCTGGAGTAAGACAGGGGGCATCTATGGCTACACCTTC	CAWSKTGGIYGYTF
14	TRBV6-4	-	TRBJ2-3	few	TGTGCTACCGCCGAGCGAGAGGGCACAGATACGCAGTATTTT	CATAEREGTDTQYF
16	TRBV5-1	TRBD2	TRBJ2-1	-	TGCGCCAGCAGCGGGACTAGCGGGACCTCCTACAATGAGCAGTTCTTC	CASSGTSGTSYNEQFF
14	TRBV10-1	-	TRBJ1-1	-	TGCGCCAGCAGTGACTGGGGAGTGTTCACTGAAGCTTTCTTT	CASSDWGVFTEAFF
13	TRBV6-4	-	TRBJ2-2	-	TGTGCCAGCAGACCCGACATTACCGGGGAGCTGTTTTTT	CASRPDITGELFF
16	TRBV4-1	-	TRBJ2-1	-	TGCGCCAGCAGCCAAGAATACCCTAGCTCCTACAATGAGCAGTTCTTC	CASSQEYPSSYNEQFF
16	TRBV19	-	TRBJ1-6	few	TGTGCCAGTAGTAGGGGCGGAAGCTCCTATAATTCACCCCTCCACTTT	CASSRGGSSYNSPLHF
13	TRBV15	-	TRBJ1-1	once	TGTGCCACCAGCAGAGTCGGGTACGCTGAAGCTTTCTTT	CATSRVGYAEAFF
15	TRBV27	TRBD1	TRBJ1-1	-	TGTGCCAGCAGTTTATCGGACAGGATGAACACTGAAGCTTTCTTT	CASSLSDRMNTEAFF
16	TRBV5-1	TRBD2	TRBJ2-1	-	TGCGCCAGCAGCACACCCCGACTAGCGCCCTACAATGAGCAGTTCTTC	CASSTPRLAPYNEQFF
14	TRBV3-1/TRBV3-2	TRBD2	TRBJ2-7	-	TGTGCCAGCGGAGGACTAGCGGGTTCCTACGAGCAGTACTTC	CASGGLAGSYEQYF